A selection of T cell receptor beta chains follows, all from one sample in a study of cytomegalovirus exposure and HLA in healthy donors. Assay used: immunoSEQ multiplex PCR; TCRdb lists only in-frame clones, some missing. This table has roughly 200,000 clones, 77% appearing once. The sequenced sample consisted of PBMCs. The source is a woman aged 60-70 years in good health and CMV-seropositive. Each CDR3 is given with its conserved first and last residue. D genes are given only for firm matches. Expanded clones are given a class, and other clones once, few, many or no size at all.

length,J,size,V,D,DNA,CDR3
13,TRBJ2-2,.,TRBV5-1,.,TGCGCCAGCAGCTACCCGGACACCGGGGAGCTGTTTTTT,CASSYPDTGELFF
15,TRBJ2-1,.,TRBV5-6,TRBD2,TGTGCCAGCAGCTTGGCCAGCGGGAGGAGTAATGAGCAGTTCTTC,CASSLASGRSNEQFF
13,TRBJ2-5,.,TRBV6-4,TRBD1,TGTGCCAGCAGTATCCGGACAGGGGAGGCCCAGTACTTC,CASSIRTGEAQYF
14,TRBJ2-1,.,TRBV7-8,.,TGTGCCAGCAGAACCTCCCCGGGGGAAAATGAGCAGTTCTTC,CASRTSPGENEQFF
13,TRBJ2-1,.,TRBV7-3,.,TGTGCCAGCAGCTTACGAGTGAGTAATGAGCAGTTCTTC,CASSLRVSNEQFF
17,TRBJ2-5,.,TRBV9,TRBD1,TGTGCCAGCAGCGTAGCTTCGGGACAGGTGGCACAAGAGACCCAGTACTTC,CASSVASGQVAQETQYF
12,TRBJ2-1,.,TRBV11-2,.,TGTGCCAGCAGCCCCTTCCTCAATGAGCAGTTCTTC,CASSPFLNEQFF
18,TRBJ2-2,.,TRBV7-6,TRBD2,TGTGCCAGCAGCCCCCTATCGGGGGGGATTTTAGATACCGGGGAGCTGTTTTTT,CASSPLSGGILDTGELFF
13,TRBJ2-5,once,TRBV7-2,.,TGTGCCAGCAGCTTAGCGGTGAGGGAGACCCAGTACTTC,CASSLAVRETQYF
16,TRBJ2-5,.,TRBV5-6,TRBD1,TGTGCCAGCCTCCACGCGGGACAGGGTATCCAAGAGACCCAGTACTTC,CASLHAGQGIQETQYF
14,TRBJ1-5,.,TRBV18,TRBD1,TGTGCCAGCTCTCAAACAGGGGAGAACCAGCCCCAGCATTTT,CASSQTGENQPQHF
15,TRBJ1-1,.,TRBV9,TRBD1,TGTGCCAGCAGCGGGACGGGACAGGGGGAAGCTGAAGCTTTCTTT,CASSGTGQGEAEAFF
15,TRBJ2-7,.,TRBV5-1,TRBD1,TGCGCCAGCAGGTCGGACAGGACTCTCTCCTACGAGCAGTACTTC,CASRSDRTLSYEQYF
13,TRBJ2-7,.,TRBV27,TRBD1,TGTGCCAGCCACCGGACAGGGGCATGGGAGCAGTACTTC,CASHRTGAWEQYF
15,TRBJ2-7,.,TRBV4-3,TRBD1,TGCGCCAGCAGCCAAAGGACAGGCAAGGGCTACGAGCAGTACTTC,CASSQRTGKGYEQYF
16,TRBJ1-1,.,TRBV19,.,TGTGCCAGTAGTATTTACGCGGGTTCGGGTTCGACTGAAGCTTTCTTT,CASSIYAGSGSTEAFF
13,TRBJ2-7,.,TRBV6-5,.,TGTGCCAGCAGTCGCCGGGGGTGGTCCGAGCAGTACTTC,CASSRRGWSEQYF
15,TRBJ2-1,.,TRBV11-3,TRBD2,TGTGCCAGCAGCACGGGACTAACGGGAGATAATGAGCAGTTCTTC,CASSTGLTGDNEQFF
15,TRBJ1-2,.,TRBV7-2,.,TGTGCCAGCAGCTTAGCGTCCGGTTCGGACTATGGCTACACCTTC,CASSLASGSDYGYTF
16,TRBJ1-3,.,TRBV7-8,TRBD1,TGTGCCAGCAGCTTAAACGACAGGGGATCTGGAAACACCATATATTTT,CASSLNDRGSGNTIYF
14,TRBJ1-1,.,TRBV2,TRBD1,TGTGCCAGCAGTCTACAGGGGGTGAACACTGAAGCTTTCTTT,CASSLQGVNTEAFF
15,TRBJ1-3,.,TRBV28,.,TGTGCCAGCAGAGGTCGGGGGGCAGGGGAGGTCACCATATATTTT,CASRGRGAGEVTIYF
12,TRBJ2-7,.,TRBV14,.,TGTGCCAGCAGCCAAGTGGGGGGCGAGCAGTACTTC,CASSQVGGEQYF
14,TRBJ2-3,.,TRBV5-4,.,TGTGCCAGCAGCTCAACACTAGGAACAGATACGCAGTATTTT,CASSSTLGTDTQYF
15,TRBJ1-6,.,TRBV9,.,TGTGCCAGCAGCGTAGGGGATGAGCGGGCCTCACCCCTCCACTTT,CASSVGDERASPLHF
22,TRBJ2-7,.,TRBV21-1,.,TGTGCCAGCAGCAAATCTCGGGCGGGCCACACAATTCCAACTCAACCCTCCTACGAGCAGTACTTC,CASSKSRAGHTIPTQPSYEQYF
13,TRBJ1-1,few,TRBV5-1,.,TGCGCCAGCAGCACAGGACAGAACACTGAAGCTTTCTTT,CASSTGQNTEAFF
12,TRBJ1-1,.,TRBV9,.,TGTGCCAGCAGCACCCTCATCGGAGGAGCTTTCTTT,CASSTLIGGAFF
14,TRBJ1-3,.,TRBV19,.,TGTGCCAGTAGTATCGGACAGACTGGAAACACCATATATTTT,CASSIGQTGNTIYF
14,TRBJ1-4,.,TRBV6-5,.,TGTGCCAGCAGTCAACAGACTAGAGGTGAAAAACTGTTTTTT,CASSQQTRGEKLFF
13,TRBJ2-7,.,TRBV2,.,TGTGCCAGCAGTGATCCCAGGGGCGGCGAGCAGTACTTC,CASSDPRGGEQYF
15,TRBJ2-1,.,TRBV28,TRBD2,TGTGCCAGCAGCCTCGGGCTAGCGGGAAGCAATGAGCAGTTCTTC,CASSLGLAGSNEQFF
14,TRBJ2-7,.,TRBV5-1,.,TGCGCCAGCAGCTTAGTTGGCCCTCAATACGAGCAGTACTTC,CASSLVGPQYEQYF
18,TRBJ2-1,.,TRBV5-1,.,TGCGCCAGCAGCTTAACGTACAGGGACCCCACGGCCTACAATGAGCAGTTCTTC,CASSLTYRDPTAYNEQFF
16,TRBJ2-1,.,TRBV7-9,TRBD2,TGTGCCAGCAGCCCCCCGGGGACTAGCGGGAACAATGAGCAGTTCTTC,CASSPPGTSGNNEQFF
13,TRBJ1-1,.,TRBV27,TRBD1,TGTGCCAGCAGTAAAGAACAGGGGGCGCGGGCTTTCTTT,CASSKEQGARAFF
14,TRBJ2-3,once,TRBV30,TRBD2,TGTGCCTGGACCAGCGGGAGGAGCACAGATACGCAGTATTTT,CAWTSGRSTDTQYF
12,TRBJ2-2,.,TRBV19,.,TGTGCCAGTATCTCTCCGACCGGGGAGCTGTTTTTT,CASISPTGELFF
15,TRBJ2-7,.,TRBV19,.,TGTGCCAGTAGTATAGCAGCCCGGAGCTCCTACGAGCAGTACTTC,CASSIAARSSYEQYF
12,TRBJ1-2,.,TRBV6-5,.,TGTGCCAGTTGGGCAGGGTCATATGGCTACACCTTC,CASWAGSYGYTF
19,TRBJ2-3,few,TRBV27,TRBD2,TGTGCCAGCAGTTTTGGATTAGCGGGAGTCTCCCTTAGCACAGATACGCAGTATTTT,CASSFGLAGVSLSTDTQYF
16,TRBJ2-2,.,TRBV5-1,TRBD1,TGCGCCAGCAGCTCGGGACAGGGGGCATCCACCGGGGAGCTGTTTTTT,CASSSGQGASTGELFF
16,TRBJ1-2,.,TRBV11-2,TRBD1,TGTGCCAGCAGCTCCCGGACAGGGTGGGGCAGCTATGGCTACACCTTC,CASSSRTGWGSYGYTF
14,TRBJ2-1,few,TRBV30,TRBD1,TGTGCCTGGAGTGAGGGACAGGGAAACAATGAGCAGTTCTTC,CAWSEGQGNNEQFF
14,TRBJ2-3,.,TRBV9,.,TGTGCCAGCAGGGGTTCTAACGGGGCAGATACGCAGTATTTT,CASRGSNGADTQYF
13,TRBJ2-5,.,TRBV5-1,.,TGCGCCAGTGGCGGGCTTTCCGAAGAGACCCAGTACTTC,CASGGLSEETQYF
12,TRBJ1-1,.,TRBV28,.,TGTGCCAGCAGTTTGGTGCGCGGTGAAGCTTTCTTT,CASSLVRGEAFF
15,TRBJ2-5,.,TRBV5-1,.,TGCGCCAGCAGCTTGGGTACAGGGCCTCAAGAGACCCAGTACTTC,CASSLGTGPQETQYF
14,TRBJ1-4,.,TRBV27,TRBD1,TGTGCCAGCAGCCCACGGGACAGTAATGAAAAACTGTTTTTT,CASSPRDSNEKLFF
15,TRBJ2-7,few,TRBV7-9,TRBD2,TGTTCCAGCAGCTTATCTAGCGGGGGGGGGTACGAGCAGTACTTC,CSSSLSSGGGYEQYF
14,TRBJ1-1,.,TRBV19,TRBD1,TGTGCCAGCAATAGACAGGGCATGAACACTGAAGCTTTCTTT,CASNRQGMNTEAFF
14,TRBJ2-5,.,TRBV25-1,.,TGTGCCAGCAGTTTGAGCGGCTCCCAAGAGACCCAGTACTTC,CASSLSGSQETQYF
15,TRBJ2-5,.,TRBV27,TRBD2,TGTGCCAGCAGTTCCCTTAGCGGGGCGGGGGAGACCCAGTACTTC,CASSSLSGAGETQYF
13,TRBJ2-5,.,TRBV29-1,.,TGCAGCGTTTACAGGAGGGGGGGGGAGACCCAGTACTTC,CSVYRRGGETQYF
21,TRBJ2-3,.,TRBV19,TRBD2,TGTGCCAGTAGTACCCTTCGGCGCGGTAGCGGGGGGTCTGTTGGGACAGATACGCAGTATTTT,CASSTLRRGSGGSVGTDTQYF
15,TRBJ2-6,few,TRBV30,.,TGTGCCTGGACTTTAACAGTTTCTGGGGCCAACGTCCTGACTTTC,CAWTLTVSGANVLTF